The 29 T cell receptor beta chains below come from one sample, sequenced in a study of cytomegalovirus exposure and HLA in healthy donors. Researchers ran the PCR with 60 Vbeta and 13 Jbeta primers. Sequencing was performed with immunoSEQ multiplex PCR; in TCRdb, only in-frame clones are kept and a portion is missing. The sample shows 90,000 to 120,000 clones, approximately 79% of them seen only once. Sequenced input: PBMCs. All receptors come from a woman in her thirties or forties in good health and CMV-seropositive.

The chain carries TRBV6-5 and TRBJ1-1, with a weak D call TRBD1 (6 bases). CDR1 and CDR2 from the germline V gene are MNHEY and SVGAGI. V lost 4 bases to trimming and J lost 5 bases, with 14 bases between them. The CDR3 runs to 14 residues. The CDR3 loop is CASSSHTGNTEAFF. DNA for the CDR3: TGTGCCAGCAGTTCACACACAGGGAATACTGAAGCTTTCTTT.

The chain recombines TRBV27 with TRBJ1-6; a weak D match, TRBD1 (6 bases). This CDR3 contains 17 residues. Looked up from germline, CDR1 is MNHEY and CDR2 is SMNVEV (reference sequence). Trimming cost V 0 bases and J 4 bases, with 13 bases left between them. The CDR3 nucleotides are TGTGCCAGCAGTTTATCCCGAGGGGGGGATTATAATTCACCCCTCCACTTT. Amino acids: CASSLSRGGDYNSPLHF.

The V and J genes are TRBV4-3 and TRBJ2-2, with D perhaps matching TRBD2 (7 bases). CDR1 and CDR2 (germline): LGHNA, YSLEER. The CDR3 totals 13 residues. Trimming took off 6 bases at V and 7 bases at J, with 12 bases between the two ends. CDR3 DNA: TGCGCCAGCAGAAGCGGGACACACGGGGAGCTGTTTTTT. Its protein is CASRSGTHGELFF.

V is TRBV5-1 and J is TRBJ1-1, with 7 bases that match TRBD1. Germline V gene data show CDR1 as SGHRS and CDR2 as YFSETQ. The ends lost 3 bases at V and 0 bases at J; junction bases unmatched: 2. The CDR3 sequence is 14 residues long. In DNA, the CDR3 is TGCGCCAGCAGCTCGGACAGGATGAACACTGAAGCTTTCTTT. Encoded protein: CASSSDRMNTEAFF.

The chain has TRBV10-1 and TRBJ1-2; D is undetermined. The CDR3 extends over 13 amino acids. In germline, CDR1 is WNHNN, CDR2 SYGVQD (reference sequence). V was pared by 6 bases and J by 5 bases, with 13 bases between. CDR3 in amino acids: CASSPGGSYGYTF. The CDR3 bases are TGCGCCAGCAGCCCCGGTGGTTCGTATGGCTACACCTTC.

CDR3 region: CASSLEQETEAFF. The CDR3 nucleotides are TGTGCCAGCAGCTTAGAACAGGAGACTGAAGCTTTCTTT. The rearrangement joins TRBV7-3 to TRBJ1-1, with D perhaps TRBD1 (5 bases). The ends were cut back, 2 bases at V and 5 bases at J, with 9 bases in the middle. Germline V gene lookup returns CDR1 SGHTA and CDR2 FQGTGA. This CDR3 comprises 13 residues.

The CDR3 is CASSPGTGDYEQYF. CDR3 coding DNA: TGCGCCAGCAGCCCCGGGACAGGGGACTACGAGCAGTACTTC. The chain employs TRBV4-3 and TRBJ2-7, with 10 nucleotides matching TRBD1. CDR1 is LGHNA, CDR2 YSLEER, per germline. V lost 4 bases, J lost 3 bases, and 3 bases stayed unmatched. The CDR3 sequence is 14 residues long.

The chain has TRBV4-1 and TRBJ1-5, with 7 nucleotides matching TRBD1. The CDR3 contains 15 residues. Germline CDR1 reads MGHRA; CDR2 reads YSYEKL. The trim removed 0 bases at V and 4 bases at J, leaving 3 bases unmatched. The CDR3 nucleotides read TGCGCCAGCAGCCAAGAGGGCAGGGGGAATCAGCCCCAGCATTTT. Translating gives CASSQEGRGNQPQHF.

This clone was detected once. J is TRBJ2-5 and V is TRBV21-1; TRBD2 is the table's D call, not checked against the DNA. TRBV21-1 is classified as a pseudogene. CDR3 size: 17 residues. CDR3 residues: CASSKVSSGVNQETQYF. In nucleotides, the CDR3 is TGTGCCAGCAGCAAAGTAAGTAGCGGGGTAAACCAAGAGACCCAGTACTTC.

The CDR3 reads CASSPTGGETQYF. The CDR3 bases are TGTGCCAGCAGCCCCACAGGGGGCGAGACCCAGTACTTC. This chain joins TRBV7-3 and TRBJ2-5; 9 bases fit TRBD1. The V and J ends lost 5 bases and 5 bases, in that order; junction bases with no gene match: 3. The CDR3 spans 13 residues. Germline assignment: CDR1 SGHTA and CDR2 FQGTGA.

The gene calls are TRBV30 and TRBJ1-6, with D uncertain. V was trimmed by 5 bases and J by 10 bases, leaving 18 bases between them. The length of the CDR3 is 14 residues. Per the germline V gene, CDR1 is GTSNPN and CDR2 is SVGIG (reference sequence). CDR3 protein: CAWCSSVNISPLHF. The CDR3 nucleotides are TGTGCCTGGTGCTCGAGCGTTAATATATCACCCCTCCACTTT.

The chain combines TRBV5-4 with TRBJ2-5; TRBD2 aligns across 12 bases. J lost 5 bases, V lost 3 bases, and 5 bases had no gene match. This CDR3 has 15 residues. The germline gives CDR1 SGHNT, CDR2 YYREEE (reference sequence). CDR3 residues: CASSSSGGAAETQYF. The CDR3 DNA follows: TGTGCCAGCAGCTCTAGCGGGGGGGCCGCGGAGACCCAGTACTTC.

The V call is TRBV5-1, the J call TRBJ1-1; tentative D call: TRBD1 (6 bases). This CDR3 contains 17 residues. V lost 2 bases and J lost 3, with 20 bases in between. CDR1 SGHRS and CDR2 YFSETQ come from the germline V gene. The CDR3 is CASSLGGDWLADTEAFF. The CDR3 bases are TGCGCCAGCAGCTTAGGGGGGGACTGGTTAGCTGACACTGAAGCTTTCTTT.

The chain has TRBV2 and TRBJ1-1; D perhaps matches TRBD1 (5 bases). CDR1 and CDR2 (germline): SNHLY, FYNNEI. Deletions cut 1 base from V and 7 bases from J, with 13 bases between. The CDR3 contains 14 residues. DNA for the CDR3: TGTGCCAGCAGTGAAGGGTACAGGCTAATTGAAGCTTTCTTT. Its protein product is CASSEGYRLIEAFF. The whole variable domain, remainder taken from reference TRBV2 and TRBJ1-1, is EPEVTQTPSHQVTQMGQEVILRCVPISNHLYFYWYRQILGQKVEFLVSFYNNEISEKSEIFDDQFSVERPDGSNFTLKIRSTKLEDSAMYFCASSEGYRLIEAFFGQGTRLTVV.

This chain uses TRBV11-2 with TRBJ1-1, with D perhaps TRBD1 (5 bases). Germline V lookup: CDR1 SGHAT, CDR2 FQNNGV. The CDR3 length is 15 residues. The V end was cut by 5 bases, the J end by 2 bases, with 15 bases between. This CDR3 reads CASSTKTRANTEAFF. CDR3 sequence (DNA): TGTGCCAGCAGCACAAAAACCAGGGCCAACACTGAAGCTTTCTTT. Filled out from reference TRBV11-2 and TRBJ1-1, the complete variable domain reads EAGVAQSPRYKIIEKRQSVAFWCNPISGHATLYWYQQILGQGPKLLIQFQNNGVVDDSQLPKDRFSAERLKGVDSTLKIQPAKLEDSAVYLCASSTKTRANTEAFFGQGTRLTVV.

In nucleotides, the CDR3 is TGCAGTGCTACCCAAAACTATGGCTACACCTTC. Its translation: CSATQNYGYTF. The chain couples TRBV20-1 to TRBJ1-2; D remains unclear. Trimming took 4 bases from V and 2 from J, leaving 5 bases between them. The CDR3 contains 11 residues. Germline V CDR1 and CDR2: DFQATT, SNEGSKA (reference sequence).

A few counts support this clone. The gene calls are TRBV29-1 and TRBJ1-2, with D maybe TRBD1 (5 bases). Trimming pared 3 bases from V and 4 bases from J, leaving 12 bases between. The CDR3 runs 13 residues. CDR1 is SQVTM, CDR2 ANQGSEA, per germline. As DNA, the CDR3 is TGCAGCGTTGATGGGGGGACCATCTATGGCTACACCTTC. The encoded protein is CSVDGGTIYGYTF.

This clone came up a few times. The chain carries TRBV6-5 and TRBJ2-2, with D possibly matching TRBD2 (6 bases). The CDR3 loop spans 16 amino acids. V shed 0 bases and J shed 3 bases, with 11 bases lying between them. Germline V gene data show CDR1 as MNHEY and CDR2 as SVGAGI. The CDR3 reads CASSYSGGKDTGELFF. CDR3 sequence (DNA): TGTGCCAGCAGTTACTCGGGGGGAAAGGACACCGGGGAGCTGTTTTTT.

The gene calls are TRBV5-1 and TRBJ1-1, with 8 positions matching TRBD1. Germline values: CDR1 SGHRS, CDR2 YFSETQ. The CDR3 loop spans 15 amino acids. V dropped 0 bases and J dropped 1; count of bases not matched to a gene: 2. In DNA form, the CDR3 reads TGCGCCAGCAGCTTGGAGGGGACAGGGAACACTGAAGCTTTCTTT. It yields the protein CASSLEGTGNTEAFF. Drawing the rest from reference TRBV5-1 and TRBJ1-1, the complete variable domain is KAGVTQTPRYLIKTRGQQVTLSCSPISGHRSVSWYQQTPGQGLQFLFEYFSETQRNKGNFPGRFSGRQFSNSRSEMNVSTLELGDSALYLCASSLEGTGNTEAFFGQGTRLTVV.

A single count supports this clone. The chain recombines TRBV7-6 with TRBJ2-7, with TRBD1 as a possible D gene (6 bases). CDR1 and CDR2 (germline): SGHVS, FNYEAQ. This CDR3 region has 14 residues. The V gene lost 2 bases and the J gene lost 2 bases, with 10 bases spanning the gap. CDR3 in DNA: TGTGCCAGCAGCTTAAATCAGGGGCCCTACGAGCAGTACTTC. This codes for CASSLNQGPYEQYF.

This chain connects TRBV30 to TRBJ1-2, with D unresolved. Germline V gene data show CDR1 as GTSNPN and CDR2 as SVGIG (reference sequence). V shed 2 bases and J shed 0 bases, with 7 bases lying between them. There are 13 residues in the CDR3. The CDR3 region has the DNA TGTGCCTGGAGTTCTCAGGCTAACTATGGCTACACCTTC. This translates into CAWSSQANYGYTF.

The chain uses TRBV27 and TRBJ1-6; the match to TRBD1 covers 11 bases. J was trimmed by 9 bases and V by 0 bases; bases with no gene match: 1. The length of the CDR3 is 15 residues. Germline V gene lookup returns CDR1 MNHEY and CDR2 SMNVEV (reference sequence). CDR3 residues: CASSLSGTGGSPLHF. As DNA, the CDR3 is TGTGCCAGCAGTTTATCTGGGACAGGGGGTTCACCCCTCCACTTT.

This rearrangement joins TRBV6-6 to TRBJ1-1; weak D call: TRBD1 (6 bases). V was pared by 6 bases and J by 6 bases, with 20 bases between. Looked up from germline, CDR1 is MNHNY and CDR2 is SVGAGI (reference sequence). This CDR3 has 15 residues. The CDR3 sequence: CASSRGGGAGPEAFF. In DNA, the CDR3 is TGTGCCAGCAGCAGAGGGGGAGGGGCTGGCCCTGAAGCTTTCTTT.

This chain connects TRBV6-1 to TRBJ2-4; 7 bases fit TRBD1. V dropped 6 bases and J dropped 2; count of bases not matched to a gene: 4. CDR3 length equals 14 residues. Germline V lookup: CDR1 MNHNS, CDR2 SASEGT. This CDR3 reads CASRPGGSKNIQYF. The DNA for the CDR3 is TGTGCCAGCAGACCAGGGGGATCCAAAAACATTCAGTACTTC.

J is TRBJ2-7 and V is TRBV11-2; 13 nucleotides agree with TRBD2. CDR1 and CDR2 from the germline V gene are SGHAT and FQNNGV. The ends lost 5 bases at V and 3 bases at J; junction bases unmatched: 10. The CDR3 extends over 17 amino acids. CDR3 loop: CASSREVGLAGVYEQYF. The CDR3 DNA sequence: TGTGCCAGCAGCCGGGAGGTAGGACTAGCGGGGGTCTACGAGCAGTACTTC.

The chain joins TRBV19 to TRBJ2-7, with 8 bases fitting TRBD1. Looked up from germline, CDR1 is LNHDA and CDR2 is SQIVND (reference sequence). Trimming at V came to 1 base and at J to 0 bases, leaving 5 bases not matched to a gene. The CDR3 runs to 16 residues. The CDR3 sequence: CASSIASGGASYEQYF. In DNA form, the CDR3 reads TGTGCCAGTAGTATAGCATCAGGGGGCGCCTCCTACGAGCAGTACTTC.

V and J are TRBV7-3 and TRBJ1-1; 8 bases are a match to TRBD1. Trimming at V came to 4 bases and at J to 5 bases, leaving 9 bases not matched to a gene. The length of the CDR3 is 15 residues. Looked up from germline, CDR1 is SGHTA and CDR2 is FQGTGA. The CDR3: CASSSSGGAWTEAFF. The CDR3 DNA sequence: TGTGCCAGCAGCTCGTCAGGGGGCGCGTGGACTGAAGCTTTCTTT.

The table lists this clone with a few counts. This chain uses TRBV5-4 with TRBJ1-4; D gene ambiguous. The V end lost 0 bases, the J end lost 7 bases, and 10 bases lay between the germline ends. CDR1 and CDR2 from the germline V gene are SGHNT and YYREEE (reference sequence). This CDR3 contains 14 residues. CDR3 bases: TGTGCCAGCAGCTTGGCTCCTGGTAGTGAAAAACTGTTTTTT. As protein: CASSLAPGSEKLFF.

This sequence joins TRBV18 and TRBJ1-5; D ambiguous. The CDR3 is 14 residues long. The germline V and J ends were trimmed by 2 bases and 5 bases, with 10 bases remaining between them. Germline CDR1 KGHSH, CDR2 LQKENI. As DNA, the CDR3 is TGTGCCAGCTCACCAGAGGCCGGCGATCAGCCCCAGCATTTT. It codes for CASSPEAGDQPQHF.